These 3 T cell receptor beta chains were sequenced from one sample in a study of CD4 T cell repertoires in COVID-19. These memory T cells were uncultured and sequenced directly after ex vivo isolation. Method: immunoSEQ multiplex PCR; TCRdb's copy keeps in-frame clones and lacks some. The profile shows about 24,000 clones, over 90% of them singletons. The input for sequencing was circulating follicular helper CD4+ T cells (cTfh) from blood, taken before the COVID-19 pandemic. The receptors stem from a human donor who had COVID-19.

The genes are TRBV11-1 and TRBJ1-6; TRBD1 matches at 9 bases. The CDR3 is made up of 12 amino acids. Per the germline V gene, CDR1 is SGHAT and CDR2 is FQDESV (reference sequence). The junction had 6 bases not matched to a gene; V was cut back by 6 bases and J by 15 bases. The CDR3 region is CASSSYRGHLHF. The CDR3 DNA is TGTGCCAGCAGTTCCTACAGGGGGCACCTCCACTTT. The whole variable domain, filled in from reference TRBV11-1 and TRBJ1-6, reads EAEVAQSPRYKITEKSQAVAFWCDPISGHATLYWYRQILGQGPELLVQFQDESVVDDSQLPKDRFSAERLKGVDSTLKIQPAELGDSAMYLCASSSYRGHLHFGNGTRLTVT.

The V call is TRBV5-1, the J call TRBJ1-1, with 7 bases lining up with TRBD1. Trimming cost V 4 bases and J 6 bases; bases outside gene matches: 9. Germline V lookup: CDR1 SGHRS, CDR2 YFSETQ. This CDR3 has 14 amino acids. CDR3 region: CASSRGQAVAEAFF. The CDR3 DNA reads as TGCGCCAGCAGCCGCGGACAGGCGGTGGCTGAAGCTTTCTTT.

Only one count was recorded for this clone. The chain carries TRBV18 and TRBJ2-1, with TRBD1 identical over 9 bases. The CDR3 has 17 residues. Trimming removed 3 bases from V and 4 bases from J; junction bases left unmatched: 10. Germline values: CDR1 KGHSH, CDR2 LQKENI. In DNA, the CDR3 is TGTGCCAGCTCACCGTCCACGGGAGGACAGGGGTACAATGAGCAGTTCTTC. Its protein is CASSPSTGGQGYNEQFF.